These T cell receptor beta chains were read from a single sample in a study of blood T cell repertoires in COVID-19. Measured with immunoSEQ multiplex PCR; TCRdb has only the in-frame clones, and not every one. The sample carries 200,000 to 250,000 clones, 85% to 90% recorded once. Input material: peripheral blood. These receptors were obtained from a man in his fifties or sixties with acute or convalescent COVID-19. Each CDR3 is given with its conserved first and last residue. Fields, in order: D gene, clone size, V gene, J gene, CDR3 protein, CDR3 DNA. D genes are given only for firm matches. For some rows the clone size is stated as once, few or many, or as a class when expanded; others skip it.

d_gene: NA
abundance: NA
v_gene: TRBV5-1
j_gene: TRBJ1-1
CDR3aa: CASRPSVAGPEAFF
CDR3nt: TGCGCCAGCAGACCGTCCGTGGCGGGCCCTGAAGCTTTCTTT

d_gene: NA
abundance: NA
v_gene: TRBV14
j_gene: TRBJ1-2
CDR3aa: CASSQVTLKDFYGGYTF
CDR3nt: TGTGCCAGCAGCCAAGTGACCCTAAAAGACTTCTATGGAGGCTACACCTTC

d_gene: NA
abundance: NA
v_gene: TRBV18
j_gene: TRBJ1-1
CDR3aa: CASSPPQGGFRPNEAFF
CDR3nt: TGTGCCAGCTCACCACCGCAGGGTGGATTCCGTCCCAATGAAGCTTTCTTT

d_gene: TRBD1
abundance: NA
v_gene: TRBV6-4
j_gene: TRBJ2-3
CDR3aa: CASSRDRSTDTQYF
CDR3nt: TGTGCCAGCAGTCGGGACAGAAGCACAGATACGCAGTATTTT

d_gene: TRBD1
abundance: NA
v_gene: TRBV19
j_gene: TRBJ1-1
CDR3aa: CASSSLRDRRRSEAFF
CDR3nt: TGTGCCAGTAGTTCCCTCCGGGACAGGCGTCGCTCTGAAGCTTTCTTT

d_gene: NA
abundance: NA
v_gene: TRBV6-1
j_gene: TRBJ1-3
CDR3aa: CASSEGGGPSRATIYF
CDR3nt: TGTGCCAGCAGTGAAGGCGGGGGGCCCAGTAGAGCCACCATATATTTT

d_gene: TRBD1
abundance: NA
v_gene: TRBV4-1
j_gene: TRBJ1-5
CDR3aa: CASSQDRDRSHNQPQHF
CDR3nt: TGCGCCAGCAGCCAAGACCGGGACAGGTCGCACAATCAGCCCCAGCATTTT

d_gene: NA
abundance: NA
v_gene: TRBV6-5
j_gene: TRBJ1-5
CDR3aa: CASREGNQPQHF
CDR3nt: TGTGCCAGCAGGGAGGGTAACCAGCCCCAGCATTTT

d_gene: NA
abundance: NA
v_gene: TRBV7-2
j_gene: TRBJ1-2
CDR3aa: CASSLRGSHYGYTF
CDR3nt: TGTGCCAGCAGCTTACGCGGCAGTCACTATGGCTACACCTTC

d_gene: NA
abundance: few
v_gene: TRBV4-1
j_gene: TRBJ1-4
CDR3aa: CASSLGARDEKLFF
CDR3nt: TGCGCCAGCAGCCTGGGGGCGCGGGATGAAAAACTGTTTTTT

d_gene: TRBD1
abundance: once
v_gene: TRBV6-6
j_gene: TRBJ2-6
CDR3aa: CATQGSAGANVLTF
CDR3nt: TGTGCCACACAGGGGTCGGCTGGGGCCAACGTCCTGACTTTC

d_gene: TRBD1
abundance: NA
v_gene: TRBV19
j_gene: TRBJ1-1
CDR3aa: CASSERTGEAFF
CDR3nt: TGTGCCAGTAGTGAGAGGACAGGGGAAGCTTTCTTT

d_gene: NA
abundance: NA
v_gene: TRBV6-5
j_gene: TRBJ1-4
CDR3aa: CASMHTTNEKLFF
CDR3nt: TGTGCCAGCATGCACACAACTAATGAAAAACTGTTTTTT

d_gene: NA
abundance: once
v_gene: TRBV6-5
j_gene: TRBJ2-7
CDR3aa: CASSRGPPEAYEQYF
CDR3nt: TGTGCCAGCAGCCGAGGGCCACCCGAGGCGTACGAGCAGTACTTC

d_gene: NA
abundance: many
v_gene: TRBV27
j_gene: TRBJ1-6
CDR3aa: CASSFRAVGSPLHF
CDR3nt: TGTGCCAGCAGTTTCAGGGCGGTGGGTTCACCCCTCCACTTT

d_gene: TRBD2
abundance: NA
v_gene: TRBV9
j_gene: TRBJ2-5
CDR3aa: CASSSNSGGLTQYF
CDR3nt: TGTGCCAGCAGCAGCAATAGCGGGGGGTTGACCCAGTACTTC

d_gene: NA
abundance: NA
v_gene: TRBV19
j_gene: TRBJ1-6
CDR3aa: CASSLQANSPLHF
CDR3nt: TGTGCCAGTAGTTTGCAGGCAAATTCACCCCTCCACTTT

d_gene: NA
abundance: NA
v_gene: TRBV7-2
j_gene: TRBJ2-5
CDR3aa: CASSFKGVGTQYF
CDR3nt: TGTGCCAGCAGCTTTAAGGGAGTAGGGACCCAGTACTTC

d_gene: TRBD1
abundance: NA
v_gene: TRBV29-1
j_gene: TRBJ1-1
CDR3aa: CSVEVTTGGTEAFF
CDR3nt: TGCAGCGTTGAAGTGACCACAGGGGGCACTGAAGCTTTCTTT

d_gene: NA
abundance: NA
v_gene: TRBV20-1
j_gene: TRBJ1-5
CDR3aa: CSASTTSPNQPQHF
CDR3nt: TGCAGTGCTAGTACCACTAGTCCCAATCAGCCCCAGCATTTT

d_gene: NA
abundance: NA
v_gene: TRBV21-1
j_gene: TRBJ2-7
CDR3aa: CASSPNRQGVGYEQYF
CDR3nt: TGTGCCAGCAGCCCTAACCGACAGGGAGTGGGCTACGAGCAGTACTTC

d_gene: NA
abundance: few
v_gene: TRBV12-3/TRBV12-4
j_gene: TRBJ2-1
CDR3aa: CASSFGEDNEQFF
CDR3nt: TGTGCCAGCAGTTTCGGGGAGGACAATGAGCAGTTCTTC

d_gene: NA
abundance: NA
v_gene: TRBV18
j_gene: TRBJ2-7
CDR3aa: CASSPPSTGSGYEQYF
CDR3nt: TGTGCCAGCTCACCACCGAGCACAGGGAGCGGCTACGAGCAGTACTTC

d_gene: TRBD2
abundance: NA
v_gene: TRBV5-1
j_gene: TRBJ2-1
CDR3aa: CASSSSGGTYNEQFF
CDR3nt: TGCGCCAGCAGCTCCTCGGGGGGAACCTACAATGAGCAGTTCTTC

d_gene: NA
abundance: NA
v_gene: TRBV12-3/TRBV12-4
j_gene: TRBJ1-5
CDR3aa: CASSFQGGQPQHF
CDR3nt: TGTGCCAGCAGTTTCCAGGGAGGCCAGCCCCAGCATTTT

d_gene: TRBD1
abundance: NA
v_gene: TRBV18
j_gene: TRBJ1-1
CDR3aa: CASSPGQGGDTEAFF
CDR3nt: TGTGCCAGCTCACCGGGACAGGGAGGCGACACTGAAGCTTTCTTT

d_gene: NA
abundance: NA
v_gene: TRBV5-6
j_gene: TRBJ1-2
CDR3aa: CASSLGPSFSYGYTF
CDR3nt: TGTGCCAGCAGCTTGGGTCCATCCTTTAGTTATGGCTACACCTTC

d_gene: NA
abundance: NA
v_gene: TRBV2
j_gene: TRBJ1-5
CDR3aa: CASRDRGGGNNQPQHF
CDR3nt: TGTGCCAGCAGAGATCGAGGGGGGGGCAACAATCAGCCCCAGCATTTT

d_gene: NA
abundance: few
v_gene: TRBV18
j_gene: TRBJ1-1
CDR3aa: CASSPNRGGTEAFF
CDR3nt: TGTGCCAGCTCACCTAACAGAGGAGGGACTGAAGCTTTCTTT

d_gene: TRBD1
abundance: NA
v_gene: TRBV27
j_gene: TRBJ1-5
CDR3aa: CASSLQGDQPQHF
CDR3nt: TGTGCCAGCAGTCTACAGGGGGATCAGCCCCAGCATTTT

d_gene: TRBD1
abundance: NA
v_gene: TRBV29-1
j_gene: TRBJ1-1
CDR3aa: CSVVPGGNTEAFF
CDR3nt: TGCAGCGTTGTTCCAGGGGGGAACACTGAAGCTTTCTTT

d_gene: TRBD1
abundance: NA
v_gene: TRBV4-1
j_gene: TRBJ2-7
CDR3aa: CASSRSGQAYEQYF
CDR3nt: TGCGCCAGCAGCCGCTCCGGACAGGCCTACGAGCAGTACTTC